The rows below give T cell receptor beta chains drawn from one sample of a study of blood T cell repertoires in COVID-19. Some clones are missing from TCRdb's copy, which holds only in-frame ones; the method was immunoSEQ multiplex PCR. The sample contains 85,000 to 130,000 clones, about 64% of which appear only once. Source material: peripheral blood. The receptors originated from a human donor with acute or convalescent COVID-19. The donor label of this sample is uncertain. Each CDR3 is given with its conserved first and last residue. The D gene is left open where the match is weak. Some rows have no size entry. The others give once, few or many, or a class for an expanded clone.

clone size | J gene | V gene | D gene | CDR3 DNA | CDR3 protein
few | TRBJ2-5 | TRBV5-1 | NA | TGCGCCAGCAGCTTGCGACTCCCACAAGAGACCCAGTACTTC | CASSLRLPQETQYF
NA | TRBJ2-7 | TRBV27 | TRBD2 | TGTGCCAGCGCCCGACTAGCGGGGGGGGTATACGAGCAGTACTTC | CASARLAGGVYEQYF
few | TRBJ1-4 | TRBV28 | NA | TGTGCCAGCAGTTCCTCCCCGACGGGAAATGAAAAACTGTTTTTT | CASSSSPTGNEKLFF
NA | TRBJ1-5 | TRBV19 | NA | TGTGCCAGTAGTATAGTAACCGGAGGGAAGAGCAATCAGCCCCAGCATTTT | CASSIVTGGKSNQPQHF
NA | TRBJ1-2 | TRBV7-2 | TRBD1 | TGTGCCAGCAGACCGGGACAGGGAGTTACCTATGGCTACACCTTC | CASRPGQGVTYGYTF
NA | TRBJ2-1 | TRBV5-1 | NA | TGCGCCAGCAGCTTGGCTCCAGACTCCTACAATGAGCAGTTCTTC | CASSLAPDSYNEQFF
NA | TRBJ2-1 | TRBV9 | TRBD1 | TGTGCCAGCAGCGTAGAGTGGGGACAGGGTGAGCAGTTCTTC | CASSVEWGQGEQFF
NA | TRBJ1-1 | TRBV5-1 | NA | TGCGCCAGCAGCGGGCCAAGGATGAACACTGAAGCTTTCTTT | CASSGPRMNTEAFF
few | TRBJ1-1 | TRBV27 | NA | TGTGCCAGCAGTACTCCTAATCGGGACACTGAAGCTTTCTTT | CASSTPNRDTEAFF
NA | TRBJ2-7 | TRBV9 | TRBD2 | TGTGCCAGCAGCGTTTCTAGCGGGGGGTACGAGCAGTACTTC | CASSVSSGGYEQYF
NA | TRBJ1-1 | TRBV14 | TRBD1 | TGTGCCAGCAGCCCTAAAACAGGGGACCCTGAAGCTTTCTTT | CASSPKTGDPEAFF
NA | TRBJ1-4 | TRBV6-5 | TRBD1 | TGTGCCAGCAGCCGACAGGGCGGTGAAAAACTGTTTTTT | CASSRQGGEKLFF
NA | TRBJ1-6 | TRBV25-1 | NA | TGTGCCAGCAGTGACAGGGCCAGTTCACCCCTCCACTTT | CASSDRASSPLHF
NA | TRBJ2-6 | TRBV6-5 | NA | TGTGCCAGCAGTTGGAGGGGCTCTGGGGCCAACGTCCTGACTTTC | CASSWRGSGANVLTF
NA | TRBJ1-5 | TRBV19 | NA | TGTGCCAGTAGCGGTCAGGGGTGGAATCAGCCCCAGCATTTT | CASSGQGWNQPQHF
NA | TRBJ1-2 | TRBV7-9 | NA | TGTGCCAGCAGCACTGAGTACCGGACACAGGGCTACACCTTC | CASSTEYRTQGYTF
few | TRBJ2-1 | TRBV5-5 | NA | TGTGCCAGCAGCATACGATACAGGGCGGATGAGCAGTTCTTC | CASSIRYRADEQFF
once | TRBJ2-5 | TRBV6-5 | TRBD1 | TGTGCCAGCAGAACGGGACAGGGGCTGGGGGAGACCCAGTACTTC | CASRTGQGLGETQYF
NA | TRBJ2-7 | TRBV28 | NA | TGTGCCAGCGCCCAGGGGAGCGAGCAGTACTTC | CASAQGSEQYF
few | TRBJ2-2 | TRBV18 | TRBD1 | TGTGCCAGCTCACCACCAGCCCGGGGACAGTCGAACACCGGGGAGCTGTTTTTT | CASSPPARGQSNTGELFF
NA | TRBJ2-6 | TRBV11-3 | NA | TGTGCCAGCAGCTCAGGGACTGGGGGCTCTGGGGCCAACGTCCTGACTTTC | CASSSGTGGSGANVLTF
NA | TRBJ2-5 | TRBV7-9 | NA | TGTGCCAGCAGCTTAGCGCTGGAGCAGACTCAAGAGACCCAGTACTTC | CASSLALEQTQETQYF
NA | TRBJ2-1 | TRBV18 | TRBD2 | TGTGCCAGCTCACCAACCCTCCTAGCGGGGGCAGGCGATGAGCAGTTCTTC | CASSPTLLAGAGDEQFF
NA | TRBJ2-1 | TRBV7-8 | TRBD2 | TGTGCCAGCAGCTCCGGGACTAGCGTGAGGGATGAGCAGTTCTTC | CASSSGTSVRDEQFF
NA | TRBJ2-4 | TRBV19 | TRBD1 | TGTGCCAGTGGCCCGGACAGGGGAGCCAAAAACATTCAGTACTTC | CASGPDRGAKNIQYF
NA | TRBJ1-5 | TRBV19 | TRBD1 | TGTGCCAGTAGTTTGACAGGGGACGTCGGCAATCAGCCCCAGCATTTT | CASSLTGDVGNQPQHF
NA | TRBJ2-7 | TRBV11-2 | TRBD2 | TGTGCCAGCAGCCCCCGGAGCGGGGCCTACTCCTACGAGCAGTACTTC | CASSPRSGAYSYEQYF
NA | TRBJ2-5 | TRBV5-4 | TRBD2 | TGTGCCAGCAGCTTGGCCTCCGCGGGGGTGTCAGAGACCCAGTACTTC | CASSLASAGVSETQYF
NA | TRBJ2-2 | TRBV27 | NA | TGTGCCAGCAGACCAGACAGTCCTACCGGGGAGCTGTTTTTT | CASRPDSPTGELFF
few | TRBJ2-1 | TRBV15 | TRBD2 | TGTGCCACCAGCAGGACTAGCGGGGGGTACAATGAGCAGTTCTTC | CATSRTSGGYNEQFF
NA | TRBJ2-5 | TRBV30 | NA | TGTGCCTGGAGAGTGCGTGGGGGGGCCGTAGGGACCCAGTACTTC | CAWRVRGGAVGTQYF
NA | TRBJ1-2 | TRBV30 | TRBD1 | TGTGCCTGCAAACGGACAGGCTCCTATGGCTACACCTTC | CACKRTGSYGYTF
NA | TRBJ1-2 | TRBV9 | NA | TGTGCCAGCAGCTTAGGGACCGGGGAGGGCTACACCTTC | CASSLGTGEGYTF
NA | TRBJ1-2 | TRBV6-1 | NA | TGTGCCAGCAGTGAAGCCCCAGGGGCGAACTATGGCTACACCTTC | CASSEAPGANYGYTF
NA | TRBJ2-5 | TRBV7-9 | NA | TGTGCCAGCAGCTTATCTGGGCGAGAGACCCAGTACTTC | CASSLSGRETQYF
NA | TRBJ2-3 | TRBV3-1/TRBV3-2 | NA | TGTGCCAGCAGCCCCGTTTTCTTCGCAGATACGCAGTATTTT | CASSPVFFADTQYF
NA | TRBJ2-4 | TRBV19 | TRBD1 | TGTGCCAGTAGTTCAGACCCGGGACAGGGGGCCAAAAACATTCAGTACTTC | CASSSDPGQGAKNIQYF
NA | TRBJ2-5 | TRBV9 | TRBD2 | TGTGCCAGCAGCGGGACTAGCGGGGCCCGGCACTTC | CASSGTSGARHF
NA | TRBJ1-2 | TRBV25-1 | NA | TGTGCCAGCAGGGCGGGGGTTGGCTACACCTTC | CASRAGVGYTF
NA | TRBJ1-6 | TRBV6-5 | TRBD1 | TGTGCCAGCAGTTACGACAGGGGTACTTCACCCCTCCACTTT | CASSYDRGTSPLHF
NA | TRBJ2-7 | TRBV5-1 | TRBD2 | TGCGCCAGCAGCTTGAAGGGACTAGCGTCCTACGAGCAGTACTTC | CASSLKGLASYEQYF
NA | TRBJ2-2 | TRBV7-5 | NA | TGTGTCAGAAGCTCGCGGACTAGCGGGGGGGCAGGGACCGGGGAGCTGTTTTTT | CVRSSRTSGGAGTGELFF
NA | TRBJ1-1 | TRBV6-4 | TRBD1 | TGTGCCAGCAGGGCGGACAGGGGGCGCAGTGAAGCTTTCTTT | CASRADRGRSEAFF